The TCR beta chain under discussion was sequenced for a study of identical twins (dated by TCRdb to the mid-2010s). Concerning the study at large: The study deep-sequenced TCR alpha and beta repertoires from monozygotic twins, unrelated adults of various ages and cord blood to test whether fetal clonotypes persist. To rule out contamination, the twin experiments were replicated at different times with different library preparation protocols. Summary of the overall study and its limitations: Zero-insertion analyses could be partly confounded by invariant T cells such as MAIT and iNKT, although diverse VJ usage argued against such confounding for most clonotypes. Fewer insertions were carried by abundant cord blood beta clonotypes; a weaker similar trend was observed in young adult naive repertoires, while no such trend was observed in memory repertoires. Conclusions relied on cross-sectional statistical analysis, since the same donors could not be followed over many years. Out-of-frame TCR alpha sequences shared between twins showed an excess of low generation-probability sequences compared with coincidental sharing between unrelated individuals. Out-of-frame TCR alpha sharing in monozygotic twins was systematically underestimated by recombination models, whereas sharing between unrelated individuals was in agreement with the recombination models. A weaker excess of twin sharing was found in beta out-of-frame sequences because the signal-to-noise ratio was lowered by fewer shared sequences.

Every donor was a healthy Caucasian. Three pairs of female monozygotic twins, all aged roughly 18 to 29 years, made up the twin cohort. Positive isolation kits from Invitrogen were used to isolate CD4+ and CD8+ T cell populations. This clonotype has at least ten counts. The clone's antigen remains unknown. Base qualities are missing; no much larger clone stands one base away. The receptor library was made with 5' RACE. The instrument was an Illumina HiSeq 2000. A universal primer binding site was added through template switching, and the final cDNA carried a unique molecular identifier so that TCR cDNA molecules could be counted accurately. Specific primers in the conserved constant-segment region were used to synthesize first-strand cDNA for TCR alpha and beta chains. To control for contamination, every cDNA library was double barcoded, receiving both a SMART-Mk sample barcode and Illumina barcodes. TruSeq adapter sequences, together with Illumina sample barcodes, were added in two successive PCR steps. TCR alpha and beta cDNA libraries were sequenced on the Illumina HiSeq platform with custom primers. Per the original workflow: MiGEC processed the raw reads to extract unique molecular identifiers, while MiXCR was used to determine the CDR3 positions. For each individual, recombination models were inferred using an EM algorithm with the repgenHMM and IGoR tools. The tcR package in R was used for shared clonotype analysis, with sharing normalized by the product of cloneset sizes. To study raw recombination free of thymic and clonal selection effects, out-of-frame nonproductive sequences were analyzed. TCRdb trimmed the raw reads at Q25, called clones with MiXCR and kept productive beta chains. Records with the same CDR3 protein are collapsed into one entry carrying the most frequent genes and DNA. What appears here as the V and J calls and clone size reflects TCRdb's work, not the paper's. The sample table holds around 250,000 distinct CDR3 sequences, of which 6% to 7% were seen once. Jointly, the top ten make up less than 15% of the sample.

CDR1 and CDR2 are read off the germline V gene as SQVTM and ANQGSEA. The trim is 6 bases for V and 0 bases for J, with a gap of 12 bases between the germline ends. Including the terminal cysteine and phenylalanine, the CDR3 comprises 13 residues. The read is trimmed to its CDR3 DNA, 39 bases read in frame from base 1. These records were also assigned to another study, of T cells expressing NK-cell markers. The second publication reports: TCR beta-chain repertoires were profiled in sorted CD3+CD56+NKG2C+, CD3+CD56+NKG2C- and CD3+CD56-NKG2C+ T-cell subsets from several donors. Of the eight sequenced donors, seven were found to be HCMV-seropositive and one was found to be HCMV-seronegative. To restrict sorting to alphabetaTCR-expressing T cells, an anti-gammadeltaTCR antibody was added in several experiments. In several donors, the dominant CD3+CD56+NKG2C+ clonotypes were found to rank among the top 10 CD8+ clonotypes and to make up about 1.0-7.5% of CD8+ T cells. Those dominant clonotypes were again the most abundant among CD3+CD56-NKG2C+ cells in four donors, at about 28.3-60.1%. Whether the expanded NKG2C-expressing T cell clones were specific for HCMV antigens was left unclear. The study sequenced eight donors, all healthy volunteers chosen at random: three men and five women. To determine HCMV serostatus, a commercial ELISA kit was used to detect HCMV-specific IgG in serum. MIGEC was used to demultiplex reads and group the reads by UMI, and MiTCR was used to assemble and quantify clonotypes. To remove erroneous sequences, TCR cDNA sequences were retained only when supported by two or more reads. The tcR package was used for downstream repertoire analysis, with clonotypes matched between fractions based on CDR3 nucleotide sequence plus V segment. VDJmatch was used to annotate antigen specificity against VDJdb, with one amino acid substitution in CDR3 allowed.

This chain joins TRBV29-1 to TRBJ2-7; the D call is tentative, TRBD1 or TRBD2, as each matches 5 bases. This receptor was taken from a woman aged 18-30 years in good health. The source material was CD8+ T cells sorted from blood. The CDR3 reads CSVAGSNSYEQYF. The DNA reads as follows: TGCAGCGTAGCAGGGAGTAACTCCTACGAGCAGTACTTC.